This entry describes one T cell receptor beta chain. The method was immunoSEQ multiplex PCR; TCRdb's version includes in-frame clones alone and lacks a portion of them. The table has fewer than 600,000 clones, around 79% seen once. The record originates from a study of shared clonotypes between healthy human individuals. The V and J ends lost 8 bases and 3 bases, in that order; junction bases with no gene match: 3. The CDR3 length is 14 residues. Germline CDR1 and CDR2: MRHNA and SNTAGT. The receptor was derived from a woman aged 40-49 years in good health. Some clones in this sample may be carry-over from other donors' samples. The rearrangement uses TRBV6-4 and TRBJ2-2, with TRBD1 matching over 10 bases. Sequenced material: PBMCs. CDR3: CASRDRGDTGELFF. The CDR3 coding sequence is TGTGCCAGCCGGGACAGGGGCGACACCGGGGAGCTGTTTTTT.